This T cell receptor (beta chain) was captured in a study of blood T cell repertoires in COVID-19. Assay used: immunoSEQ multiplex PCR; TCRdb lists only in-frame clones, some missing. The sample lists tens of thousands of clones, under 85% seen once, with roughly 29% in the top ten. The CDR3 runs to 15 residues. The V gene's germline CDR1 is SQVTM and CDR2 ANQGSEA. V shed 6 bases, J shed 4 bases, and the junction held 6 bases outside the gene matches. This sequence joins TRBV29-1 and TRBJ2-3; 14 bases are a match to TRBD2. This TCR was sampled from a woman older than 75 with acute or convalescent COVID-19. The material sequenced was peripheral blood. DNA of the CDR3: TGCAGCGTCATAGGGACTAGCGGGAGCCCAGATACGCAGTATTTT. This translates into CSVIGTSGSPDTQYF.